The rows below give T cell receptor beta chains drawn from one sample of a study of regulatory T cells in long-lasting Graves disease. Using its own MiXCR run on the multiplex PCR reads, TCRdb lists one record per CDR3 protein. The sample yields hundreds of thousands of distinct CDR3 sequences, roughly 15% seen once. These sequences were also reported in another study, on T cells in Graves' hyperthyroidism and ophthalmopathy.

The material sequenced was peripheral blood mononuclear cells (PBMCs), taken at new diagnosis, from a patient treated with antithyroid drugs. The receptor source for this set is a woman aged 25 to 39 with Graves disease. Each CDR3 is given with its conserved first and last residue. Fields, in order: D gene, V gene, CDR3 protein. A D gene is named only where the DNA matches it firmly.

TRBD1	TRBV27	CASSSGTGDTGELFF
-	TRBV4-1	CASSQDGPAGLGYGYTF
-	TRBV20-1	CSARATPNTEAFF
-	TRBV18	CASSPQDEETQYF
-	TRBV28	CASRPRTAGGEKLFF
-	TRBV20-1	CSARDGQRDSGNTIYF
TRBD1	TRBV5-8	CASSSRQGAKNDEQFF
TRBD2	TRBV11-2	CASSPGLAGGWETQYF
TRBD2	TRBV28	CTSKRGVQETQYF
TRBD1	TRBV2	CASSRDREGDTQYF
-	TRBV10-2	CASSGQGRSYEQYF
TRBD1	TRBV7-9	CASSAGTGGPYSNQPQHF
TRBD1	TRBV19	CASSSPPGTGDYQPQHF
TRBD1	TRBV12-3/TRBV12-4	CASMVTGGFYEQYF
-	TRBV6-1	CASRPGTHRVGELFF
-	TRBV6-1	CASSNRGTQYF
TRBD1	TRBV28	CASSRRGIYGYTF
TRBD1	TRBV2	CASTLEGALNEKLFF
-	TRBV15	CATSGATNLANYGYTF
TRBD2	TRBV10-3	CAISGNSGSTGNNEQFF
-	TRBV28	CASSSLGGRDGYTF
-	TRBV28	CASSIPNLSNQPQHF
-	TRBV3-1	CASSQTARGRMNTEAFF
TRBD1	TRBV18	CASSPTGTDYGYTF
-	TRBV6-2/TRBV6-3	CASGDGRGSYNEQFF
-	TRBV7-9	CASSTGSGSRAGEQYFGPGQPQHF
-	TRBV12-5	CASATGNTEAFF
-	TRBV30	CAWSVGRDTEAFF
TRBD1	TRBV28	CASSSAGGGNTEAFF
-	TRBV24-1	CATSGGTGNQPQHF
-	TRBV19	CASSPGGASAGEKLFF
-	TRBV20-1	CSARDVRGDGEQYF
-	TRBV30	CAWSIGGGLSGNTIYF
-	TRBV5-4	CASRGTSSYEQYF
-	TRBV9	CASRRAGSNTGELFF
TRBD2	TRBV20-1	CSARDPTSGSGHEQFF
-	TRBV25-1	CSSSEEGSYQPQHF
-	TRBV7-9	CASTDNQETQYF
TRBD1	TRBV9	CASSTHTGVYEQYF
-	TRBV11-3	CASSRDTTDTQYF
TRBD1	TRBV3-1	CASSLAGTGTYEQYF
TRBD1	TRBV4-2	CASSLYQGASGNQPQHF
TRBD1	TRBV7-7	CASSLSGTGRETQYF
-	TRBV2	CASRQGNSPLHF
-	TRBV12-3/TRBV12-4	CASTAGGELFF
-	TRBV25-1	CASSDTASGANVLTF
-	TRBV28	CASSSVSPETNYGYTF
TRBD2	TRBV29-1	CSVEETSGRKYNEQFF
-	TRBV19	CAVTRLEGFF
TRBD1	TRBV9	CASSPAGTVETQYF
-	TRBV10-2	CASREQGGTEAFF
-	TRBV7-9	CASSLDTGGQFF
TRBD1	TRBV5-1	CASGSWDRVGEQYF
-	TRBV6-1	CASSGQGFFSGANVLTF
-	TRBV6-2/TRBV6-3	CASSYSEHYNEQFF
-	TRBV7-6	CASSTHPRQLQETQYF
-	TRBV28	CASSLQGGPEQFF